The 7 T cell receptor beta chains reported below all come from one sample, sequenced in a study of identifying expanded T cells in peripheral blood. TCRdb's copy holds only in-frame clones and misses some; the assay was immunoSEQ multiplex PCR. The data show over 100,000 clones, with roughly nine tenths seen just once and just under 8.5% held by the top ten. The sample comprised blood. The receptors derive from a person aged 18-70 years in good health.

The chain has TRBV28 and TRBJ1-2, with 8 bases matching TRBD1. Germline V gives CDR1 MDHEN, CDR2 SYDVKM. V was clipped by 3 bases and J by 6 bases; unmatched bases: 6. This CDR3 is built from 14 residues. In DNA form, the CDR3 reads TGTGCCAGCAGTTTCGCCGACAGGGGCGATGGCTACACCTTC. The encoded protein is CASSFADRGDGYTF.

The chain couples TRBV9 to TRBJ1-3, with D unresolved. V gave up 0 bases and J gave up 0 bases, with 10 bases separating them. Germline V gene sequence: CDR1 SGDLS, CDR2 YYNGEE. The CDR3 length is 16 residues. The CDR3 nucleotides are TGTGCCAGCAGCGTAGCTCACAGCAACTCTGGAAACACCATATATTTT. It specifies CASSVAHSNSGNTIYF.

This rearrangement joins TRBV6-6 to TRBJ2-7; D is unclear. The CDR3 length is 14 residues. Between the trimmed V and J ends, which lost 6 bases and 4 bases, there was a span of 16 bases. CDR1 MNHNY and CDR2 SVGAGI come from the germline V gene (reference sequence). CDR3 in DNA: TGTGCCAGCAGACACGGACGGCTTGTGTACGAGCAGTACTTC. Protein product: CASRHGRLVYEQYF.

The chain joins TRBV29-1 to TRBJ2-3; D uncertain. Germline V lookup: CDR1 SQVTM, CDR2 ANQGSEA. Trimming pared 3 bases from V and 4 bases from J, leaving 11 bases between. The CDR3 has 13 residues. The DNA of the CDR3 is TGCAGCGTTGAGAACAATTTCGCAGATACGCAGTATTTT. Protein product: CSVENNFADTQYF.

This chain uses TRBV5-1 with TRBJ2-7, with D possibly being TRBD1 or TRBD2 (6 bases each). CDR3 size: 14 residues. CDR1 and CDR2 from the germline V gene are SGHRS and YFSETQ. V lost 0 bases and J lost 6, with 13 bases in between. Here the CDR3 DNA reads TGCGCCAGCAGCTTGGCCGCCGGGGGCGGCGAGCAGTACTTC. This gives the protein CASSLAAGGGEQYF.

This clone was seen only once. The genes are TRBV19 and TRBJ2-4, with TRBD1 matching 7 bases. Germline CDR1 LNHDA, CDR2 SQIVND (reference sequence). The CDR3 sequence is 14 residues long. V shed 5 bases, J shed 8 bases, and the junction held 9 bases outside the gene matches. The chain's CDR3 is CASSASGQEDIQYF. CDR3 DNA: TGTGCCAGTAGTGCCTCTGGACAGGAAGACATTCAGTACTTC.

The V call is TRBV11-2, the J call TRBJ2-3; TRBD1 matches at 7 bases. CDR3 size: 15 residues. Trimming at V came to 5 bases and at J to 0 bases, leaving 5 bases not matched to a gene. In germline, CDR1 is SGHAT, CDR2 FQNNGV. CDR3 sequence: CASSNNRGSTDTQYF. The CDR3 DNA is TGTGCCAGCAGCAACAACAGGGGAAGCACAGATACGCAGTATTTT.